These 28 T cell receptor beta chains came from one sample sequenced in a study of beta chain features in type 1 diabetes. Regarding the study as a whole: A moderate, significant TCRB CDR3 shortening appeared in type 1 diabetes across four CD4+ subsets.

Reverse transcription of all isolated RNA meant that expressed TCRB transcripts were sequenced. Profiling relied on immunoSEQ multiplex PCR, and the TCRdb table lists in-frame clones only, not all of them. The table records 300,000 to 450,000 clones, 10% to 15% of them present only once. No antigen is known for these receptors. The sequenced sample consisted of naive CD4+ T cells from blood. Receptors originate from a woman under 30 with type 1 diabetes.

This clone was observed a few times. The chain combines TRBV30 with TRBJ1-2, with D hard to call. Germline V lookup: CDR1 GTSNPN, CDR2 SVGIG (reference sequence). V shed 3 bases and J shed 2 bases, with 10 bases lying between them. The CDR3 length is 13 residues. CDR3 coding DNA: TGTGCCTGGAGACGGGGAGGAAACTATGGCTACACCTTC. Protein: CAWRRGGNYGYTF.

This clone was seen more than once but under ten times. V usage is TRBV6-5 and J usage is TRBJ2-7, with 7 bases fitting TRBD2. The CDR3 loop spans 15 amino acids. Trimming took 6 bases from V and 3 from J; bases not matched to a gene: 11. From germline, CDR1 is MNHEY and CDR2 SVGAGI. The CDR3 spells CASRTAETSIYEQYF. The CDR3 DNA is TGTGCCAGCAGGACTGCCGAGACTAGCATCTACGAGCAGTACTTC.

This clone was counted between two and nine times. The V and J genes are TRBV4-3 and TRBJ2-3; 9 bases map to TRBD2. CDR1 and CDR2 from the germline V gene are LGHNA and YSLEER. The CDR3 has 18 residues. Germline trimming cut 0 bases from V and 4 bases from J; bases unmatched to any gene: 11. The CDR3 DNA reads TGCGCCAGCAGCCAAGATGGGGGGAGTACTAGCGGGTCAGATACGCAGTATTTT. This codes for CASSQDGGSTSGSDTQYF.

This clone has only a few counts. V usage is TRBV4-3 and J usage is TRBJ2-7, with D maybe TRBD2 (5 bases). Trimming pared 3 bases from V and 0 bases from J, leaving 9 bases between. Looked up from germline, CDR1 is LGHNA and CDR2 is YSLEER. The CDR3 sequence is 14 residues long. The CDR3 bases are TGCGCCAGCAGCCACGGGGTGGCCTCCTACGAGCAGTACTTC. This translates into CASSHGVASYEQYF.

This clone was detected only a few times. The chain recombines TRBV4-2 with TRBJ2-6, with 14 bases identical to TRBD2. The V and J ends lost 1 base and 3 bases, in that order; junction bases with no gene match: 5. The CDR3 covers 19 residues. Germline loops: CDR1 LGHNA, CDR2 YNFKEQ. CDR3 nucleotide sequence: TGTGCCAGCAGCCAAGTGATCGGACTAGCGGGAGGTGGGGCCAACGTCCTGACTTTC. Translated: CASSQVIGLAGGGANVLTF.

V usage is TRBV30 and J usage is TRBJ2-7; D possibly corresponds to TRBD2 (7 bases). This CDR3 has 13 residues. The germline CDR1 and CDR2 sequences are GTSNPN and SVGIG (reference sequence). Trimming shortened V by 1 base and J by 5 bases, and 12 bases separated the two germline ends. CDR3 sequence reads: CAWSAQGRDEQYF. CDR3 nucleotides: TGTGCCTGGAGTGCTCAGGGGAGGGACGAGCAGTACTTC.

Only a few counts were recorded for this clone. V usage is TRBV9 and J usage is TRBJ2-1; 9 bases map to TRBD2. Germline loops: CDR1 SGDLS, CDR2 YYNGEE. The CDR3 sequence is 15 residues long. Trimming took 0 bases from V and 7 from J; bases not matched to a gene: 5. CDR3: CASSVGSGSWNEQFF. DNA for the CDR3: TGTGCCAGCAGCGTAGGTAGCGGGAGCTGGAATGAGCAGTTCTTC.

This clone was seen only a few times. The rearrangement uses TRBV11-2 and TRBJ1-5; 8 positions match TRBD1. The CDR3 loop spans 16 amino acids. In germline, CDR1 is SGHAT, CDR2 FQNNGV. With V trimmed by 2 bases and J by 0 bases, 3 bases remained unmatched. CDR3 amino acids: CASSLWGQVSNQPQHF. The DNA of the CDR3 is TGTGCCAGCAGCTTATGGGGACAGGTTAGCAATCAGCCCCAGCATTTT.

The chain has TRBV7-8 and TRBJ2-7; TRBD2 agrees at 8 bases. Germline CDR1 reads SGHVS; CDR2 reads FQNEAQ. The CDR3 consists of 15 residues. Unmatched junction bases numbered 4, after V lost 1 base and J lost 2 bases. The CDR3: CASSLGGLGPYEQYF. CDR3 DNA sequence: TGTGCCAGCAGCTTAGGGGGACTAGGCCCCTACGAGCAGTACTTC.

This clone showed up just a few times. The chain uses TRBV5-4 and TRBJ2-5; D gene ambiguous. The CDR3 has 15 residues. Deletions cut 4 bases from V and 4 bases from J, with 17 bases between. Germline loops: CDR1 SGHNT, CDR2 YYREEE (reference sequence). CDR3 bases: TGTGCCAGCAGCCCCCCCTCCGGGTCCACAGAGACCCAGTACTTC. Its translation: CASSPPSGSTETQYF.

This clone was recorded a few times. The V gene is TRBV5-1, the J gene TRBJ2-2; maybe TRBD1 (5 bases). This CDR3 has 13 residues. Trimming removed 7 bases from V and 5 bases from J, with 12 bases in between. The germline V gene has CDR1 SGHRS and CDR2 YFSETQ. CDR3 protein: CASGLGETGELFF. In nucleotides, the CDR3 is TGCGCCAGCGGTTTAGGGGAAACCGGGGAGCTGTTTTTT. Full variable domain (rest looked up from reference TRBV5-1 and TRBJ2-2): KAGVTQTPRYLIKTRGQQVTLSCSPISGHRSVSWYQQTPGQGLQFLFEYFSETQRNKGNFPGRFSGRQFSNSRSEMNVSTLELGDSALYLCASGLGETGELFFGEGSRLTVL.

The chain carries TRBV28 and TRBJ2-3; the match to TRBD2 covers 7 bases. CDR1 MDHEN and CDR2 SYDVKM come from the germline V gene. The ends lost 6 bases at V and 2 bases at J; junction bases unmatched: 11. The CDR3 has 16 amino acids. CDR3 coding DNA: TGTGCCAGCAGCCCCCCCAATGCGGGGGACACAGATACGCAGTATTTT. Translated, it gives CASSPPNAGDTDTQYF.

This clone was observed a handful of times. The CDR3 here is CASSEDQQEGQYF. For the CDR3, the DNA is TGTGCCAGCTCAGAGGATCAGCAGGAGGGGCAGTACTTC. The gene calls are TRBV18 and TRBJ2-7; a possible D gene is TRBD2 (6 bases). This CDR3 region has 13 residues. Germline assignment: CDR1 KGHSH and CDR2 LQKENI. Deletions cut 5 bases from V and 9 bases from J, with 17 bases between.

This clone was recorded a few times. The chain joins TRBV5-1 to TRBJ2-3; possible D gene TRBD1, 6 bases. V lost 4 bases, J lost 3 bases, and 9 bases lay in between. CDR1 SGHRS and CDR2 YFSETQ come from the germline V gene. This CDR3 contains 13 residues. The CDR3 region is CASSTQGTDTQYF. The CDR3 nucleotides read TGCGCCAGCAGCACGCAGGGGACAGATACGCAGTATTTT.

This clone was seen a few times. The chain uses TRBV28 and TRBJ2-1; TRBD2 aligns across 10 bases. V dropped 2 bases and J dropped 10; count of bases not matched to a gene: 8. Germline CDR1 is MDHEN and CDR2 is SYDVKM. The CDR3 totals 15 residues. The CDR3: CASSLTASGSGEQFF. The CDR3 DNA follows: TGTGCCAGCAGTTTAACGGCTAGCGGGAGTGGCGAGCAGTTCTTC.

The rearrangement joins TRBV5-4 to TRBJ2-5, with 9 bases aligning to TRBD1. V lost 6 bases and J lost 4; bases outside the gene matches: 7. This CDR3 is 14 amino acids long. Germline assignment: CDR1 SGHNT and CDR2 YYREEE (reference sequence). The CDR3 DNA sequence: TGTGCCAGCACCGAAACAGGGGGCATAGAGACCCAGTACTTC. Protein: CASTETGGIETQYF.

This chain joins TRBV5-1 and TRBJ2-3; weak D call: TRBD2 (5 bases). V lost 4 bases and J lost 0, with 15 bases in between. CDR1 is SGHRS and CDR2 is YFSETQ in the germline V gene. The CDR3 contains 16 residues. Written as DNA, the CDR3 is TGCGCCAGCAGCCTCAGCGTGGGCGGGAGCACAGATACGCAGTATTTT. It translates to CASSLSVGGSTDTQYF.

The genes are TRBV28 and TRBJ2-1, with TRBD2 matching 7 bases. Germline trimming cut 9 bases from V and 4 bases from J; bases unmatched to any gene: 6. Germline CDR1 MDHEN, CDR2 SYDVKM. The CDR3 has 13 residues. The CDR3 DNA is TGTGCCAGTCTAGCGGCGCCTTACAATGAGCAGTTCTTC. Its translation is CASLAAPYNEQFF. The full variable domain, completed using reference TRBV28 and TRBJ2-1, is DVKVTQSSRYLVKRTGEKVFLECVQDMDHENMFWYRQDPGLGLRLIYFSYDVKMKEKGDIPEGYSVSREKKERFSLILESASTNQTSMYLCASLAAPYNEQFFGPGTRLTVL.

A few counts support this clone. This chain uses TRBV7-9 with TRBJ2-4; D gene uncertain. Trimming stripped 3 bases from V and 0 bases from J, with 9 bases between. The CDR3 extends over 15 amino acids. The germline V gene has CDR1 SEHNR and CDR2 FQNEAQ (reference sequence). The CDR3 nucleotides are TGTGCCAGCAGCTTGGAGATACTAGCCAAAAACATTCAGTACTTC. It yields the protein CASSLEILAKNIQYF.

This clone turned up a few times. This rearrangement joins TRBV28 to TRBJ2-7, with D unresolved. Trimming took off 7 bases at V and 0 bases at J, with 7 bases between the two ends. There are 12 residues in the CDR3. From germline, CDR1 is MDHEN and CDR2 SYDVKM. This chain's CDR3 is CASNAVSYEQYF. The CDR3 DNA reads TGTGCCAGCAACGCGGTCTCCTACGAGCAGTACTTC.

The rearrangement uses TRBV30 and TRBJ2-7, with 11 nucleotides matching TRBD1. Trimming at V came to 4 bases and at J to 6 bases, leaving 14 bases not matched to a gene. Germline loops: CDR1 GTSNPN, CDR2 SVGIG (reference sequence). This CDR3 has 16 amino acids. Written as DNA, the CDR3 is TGTGCCTGGACGTTTGGAGGGACAGGGGGTTCTGGCGAGCAGTACTTC. Its translation: CAWTFGGTGGSGEQYF.

This clone was counted a few times. The chain is built from TRBV10-2 and TRBJ2-5; TRBD2 aligns across 7 bases. V was pared by 4 bases and J by 4 bases, with 6 bases of the junction left unmatched. This CDR3 is built from 14 residues. Germline V CDR1 and CDR2: WSHSY, SAAADI. The CDR3 nucleotides read TGCGCCAGCAGTGGGCTAGCGGTTCCAGAGACCCAGTACTTC. Its protein is CASSGLAVPETQYF.

V usage is TRBV25-1 and J usage is TRBJ1-1; weak D call: TRBD1 (6 bases). CDR3 size: 13 residues. V lost 6 bases and J 1 base, leaving 9 bases between the germline ends. Looked up from germline, CDR1 is MGHDK and CDR2 is SYGVNS. In DNA, the CDR3 is TGTGCCAGCAGCCGGACAGCGAACACTGAAGCTTTCTTT. Its protein product is CASSRTANTEAFF.

Only a few counts were recorded for this clone. This chain connects TRBV30 to TRBJ1-4; D remains unclear. V dropped 7 bases and J dropped 4 bases, with 16 bases sitting between them. Germline V gene data show CDR1 as GTSNPN and CDR2 as SVGIG (reference sequence). CDR3 length: 14 amino acids. Here the CDR3 reads CAFSDRGYNEKLFF. The CDR3 coding sequence is TGTGCCTTCTCGGACCGCGGGTATAATGAAAAACTGTTTTTT.

The chain employs TRBV15 and TRBJ1-3; D is ambiguous. CDR3 length: 15 amino acids. V gave up 1 base and J gave up 0 bases, with 7 bases separating them. The germline V gene has CDR1 LNHNV and CDR2 YYDKDF (reference sequence). The CDR3 reads CATSRGGSSGNTIYF. The CDR3 DNA reads TGTGCCACCAGCAGAGGAGGATCCTCTGGAAACACCATATATTTT. Looking up the rest from reference TRBV15 and TRBJ1-3 gives the full variable domain: DAMVIQNPRYQVTQFGKPVTLSCSQTLNHNVMYWYQQKSSQAPKLLFHYYDKDFNNEADTPDNFQSRRPNTSFCFLDIRSPGLGDTAMYLCATSRGGSSGNTIYFGEGSWLTVV.

The chain is built from TRBV14 and TRBJ2-1; D perhaps matches TRBD1 (6 bases). Trimming left V 3 bases short and J 8 bases short, with 14 bases between. The germline CDR1 and CDR2 sequences are SGHDN and FVKESK. The CDR3 is made up of 14 amino acids. CDR3 loop: CASSQQQGFYEQFF. The CDR3 bases are TGTGCCAGCAGCCAGCAACAGGGATTCTATGAGCAGTTCTTC.

A few counts support this clone. CDR3 region: CAISPRDGQQETQYF. In DNA, the CDR3 is TGTGCCATCAGTCCCCGTGATGGACAGCAAGAGACCCAGTACTTC. The chain links TRBV10-3 to TRBJ2-5; D might be TRBD1 (6 bases). Germline V gene lookup returns CDR1 ENHRY and CDR2 SYGVKD. The CDR3 has 15 amino acids. V was shortened by 5 bases and J by 2 bases, with 15 bases between the two germline ends.

The V gene is TRBV5-1, the J gene TRBJ2-7; 11 nucleotides match TRBD2. Germline-derived CDR1 and CDR2 are SGHRS and YFSETQ. V gave up 1 base and J gave up 6 bases; unmatched junction bases: 6. The CDR3 has 15 amino acids. Written as DNA, the CDR3 is TGCGCCAGCAGCTTGACTAGCGGGAGTTTGGGCGAGCAGTACTTC. This sequence encodes CASSLTSGSLGEQYF.